This TCR beta chain emerged from a study of cytomegalovirus exposure and HLA in healthy donors. Study outcomes and limitations: Several of the most significant clusters were apparently associated with common viral pathogens in a later analysis. For presence/absence analyses, sequencing depth was assumed to be roughly uniform across donors.

Trimming cost V 6 bases and J 1 base; bases outside gene matches: 8. This CDR3 comprises 15 residues. Germline CDR1 LNHDA, CDR2 SQIVND (reference sequence). The PCR used 60 Vbeta and 13 Jbeta primers. Clones were read by immunoSEQ multiplex PCR, and TCRdb kept only the in-frame ones, dropping some. The sample shows 200,000 to 250,000 clones, 75% to 90% of them seen only once. Comment on this clone: What it recognizes is unknown.

The specimen sequenced was PBMCs. This TCR was recovered from a woman aged 40-49 years in good health and CMV-seronegative. The rearrangement links TRBV19 to TRBJ2-5; 7 nucleotides line up with TRBD1. The CDR3 DNA is TGTGCCAGTAGGTCAGACAGGGAAGCCCAAGAGACCCAGTACTTC. Its translation is CASRSDREAQETQYF.